This TCR beta chain derives from a study of CD8+ T cells in alopecia areata. The treatment here: oral pan-JAK inhibitor, 5-10 mg twice daily. The length of the CDR3 is 13 residues. Looked up from germline, CDR1 is SEHNR and CDR2 is FQNEAQ (reference sequence). Trimming left V 0 bases short and J 15 bases short, with 12 bases between. The sample holds a few counts of this clone. Investigators isolated RNA and reverse transcribed it into cDNA to act as the sequencing template. Profiling relied on immunoSEQ multiplex PCR, and the TCRdb table lists in-frame clones only, not all of them. The sample has about 260,000 clones; 60% are singletons.

The genes are TRBV7-9 and TRBJ1-6, with D tentatively TRBD1 (5 bases). The sample was CD4+ T cells sorted from blood, taken at roughly week 53, from a patient treated with tofacitinib. The receptor was isolated from a human donor with alopecia areata. The CDR3 bases are TGTGCCAGCAGCTTAGCCTGGGACGCCAGCCTCCACTTT. It is translated as CASSLAWDASLHF.